Shown below are 28 T cell receptor beta chains from a single sample sequenced in a study of cytomegalovirus exposure and HLA in healthy donors. The study ran its PCR with 60 Vbeta and 13 Jbeta primers. The repertoire was sequenced with immunoSEQ multiplex PCR; TCRdb's copy has only in-frame clones and lacks some. The sample shows about 110,000 clones, about 80% of them seen only once. Sequences were obtained from PBMCs. Receptors originate from a woman aged 55-69 years in good health and CMV-seropositive.

The chain links TRBV7-9 to TRBJ2-3; D possibly corresponds to TRBD2 (5 bases). The germline V and J ends were trimmed by 1 base and 4 bases, with 12 bases remaining between them. Germline V gene data show CDR1 as SEHNR and CDR2 as FQNEAQ (reference sequence). The CDR3 runs to 15 residues. DNA for the CDR3: TGTGCCAGCAGCTTAGAGCGGACCGGCCCAGATACGCAGTATTTT. Translating gives CASSLERTGPDTQYF.

The V call is TRBV18, the J call TRBJ2-6, with 7 bases that match TRBD1. CDR3 size: 15 residues. Germline V gene sequence: CDR1 KGHSH, CDR2 LQKENI. Trimming at V came to 3 bases and at J to 2 bases, leaving 1 base not matched to a gene. For the CDR3, the DNA is TGTGCCAGCTCACCGCAGGGGGCTGGGGCCAACGTCCTGACTTTC. Translating it yields CASSPQGAGANVLTF.

The chain recombines TRBV5-6 with TRBJ2-5, with D tentatively TRBD2 (5 bases). This CDR3 comprises 16 residues. Trimming took 0 bases from V and 5 from J, leaving 17 bases between them. Per the germline V gene, CDR1 is SGHDT and CDR2 is YYEEEE. CDR3 loop: CASSLAGRTRFETQYF. Written as DNA, the CDR3 is TGTGCCAGCAGCTTGGCGGGGAGAACGCGTTTTGAGACCCAGTACTTC. The entire variable domain, with the rest obtained from reference TRBV5-6 and TRBJ2-5, is as follows: DAGVTQSPTHLIKTRGQQVTLRCSPKSGHDTVSWYQQALGQGPQFIFQYYEEEERQRGNFPDRFSGHQFPNYSSELNVNALLLGDSALYLCASSLAGRTRFETQYFGPGTRLLVL.

The chain has TRBV2 and TRBJ1-2; 7 bases agree with TRBD1. Per the germline V gene, CDR1 is SNHLY and CDR2 is FYNNEI. This CDR3 region has 12 residues. V shed 6 bases, J shed 5 bases, and the junction held 3 bases outside the gene matches. CDR3: CASRGDRYGYTF. The CDR3 DNA sequence: TGTGCCAGCAGAGGGGACAGATATGGCTACACCTTC.

J is TRBJ1-1 and V is TRBV5-1; tentative D call: TRBD1 (6 bases). Trimming stripped 3 bases from V and 0 bases from J, with 9 bases between. Looked up from germline, CDR1 is SGHRS and CDR2 is YFSETQ. The CDR3 is 14 residues long. Here the CDR3 reads CASSSGQLNTEAFF. CDR3 DNA sequence: TGCGCCAGCAGCTCCGGACAGTTGAACACTGAAGCTTTCTTT.

This chain connects TRBV2 to TRBJ1-2; D unresolved. Germline CDR1 SNHLY, CDR2 FYNNEI. The CDR3 covers 13 residues. Trimming stripped 7 bases from V and 0 bases from J, with 9 bases between. The CDR3 region has the DNA TGTGCCAGCATGGCCAGCGCTAACTATGGCTACACCTTC. This codes for CASMASANYGYTF.

The chain uses TRBV4-1 and TRBJ1-6; D gene ambiguous. Trimming stripped 4 bases from V and 0 bases from J, with 7 bases between. CDR3 length: 15 residues. The germline V gene has CDR1 MGHRA and CDR2 YSYEKL. Written as DNA, the CDR3 is TGCGCCAGCAGCCCTCTCAGCTCCTATAATTCACCCCTCCACTTT. As protein: CASSPLSSYNSPLHF.

The chain couples TRBV5-1 to TRBJ2-7; D ambiguous. The V end lost 6 bases, the J end lost 4 bases, and 20 bases lay between the germline ends. This CDR3 spans 15 amino acids. CDR1 and CDR2 from the germline V gene are SGHRS and YFSETQ. CDR3 sequence reads: CASKRSIDPLYEQYF. The CDR3 DNA reads as TGCGCCAGCAAACGTAGCATAGACCCACTTTACGAGCAGTACTTC.

The rearrangement links TRBV6-6 to TRBJ1-1, with 10 bases identical to TRBD1. Germline lookup yields CDR1 MNHNY and CDR2 SVGAGI (reference sequence). V lost 5 bases and J lost 10; bases outside the gene matches: 13. The CDR3 loop spans 15 amino acids. CDR3 bases: TGTGCCAGCAGTCTGAGGACAGGGGGTAAAAAGGGAGCTTTCTTT. This sequence encodes CASSLRTGGKKGAFF.

The CDR3, as DNA: TGTGCCAGCAGCTTAGATTTGGCAGGGAACTATGGCTACACCTTC. This gives the protein CASSLDLAGNYGYTF. The chain combines TRBV11-2 with TRBJ1-2; TRBD1 might be the D (5 bases). CDR1 and CDR2 from the germline V gene are SGHAT and FQNNGV. The CDR3 is made up of 15 amino acids. Deletions cut 0 bases from V and 2 bases from J, with 10 bases between. Full variable domain (remainder filled in from reference TRBV11-2 and TRBJ1-2): EAGVAQSPRYKIIEKRQSVAFWCNPISGHATLYWYQQILGQGPKLLIQFQNNGVVDDSQLPKDRFSAERLKGVDSTLKIQPAKLEDSAVYLCASSLDLAGNYGYTFGSGTRLTVV.

The gene calls are TRBV5-1 and TRBJ2-5; 7 nucleotides agree with TRBD2. The CDR3 totals 16 residues. Trimming took 0 bases from V and 4 from J; bases not matched to a gene: 9. The germline V gene encodes CDR1 SGHRS and CDR2 YFSETQ. In nucleotides, the CDR3 is TGCGCCAGCAGCTTGGCCTTCGAGACTAGCAGAGAGACCCAGTACTTC. Translated: CASSLAFETSRETQYF.

Details on this clone: One junction end disagrees with the germline gene, perhaps due to a read error. The J gene is TRBJ1-1, the V gene TRBV7-9; 10 nucleotides line up with TRBD1. Germline V gives CDR1 SEHNR, CDR2 FQNEAQ (reference sequence). CDR3 size: 17 residues. CDR3 coding DNA: TGTTCCAGCAGCTCCGGGACAGGGGTTCTATTGAACACTGAAGCTTTCTTT. It yields the protein CSSSSGTGVLLNTEAFF.

This chain joins TRBV5-1 and TRBJ2-3, with 7 nucleotides matching TRBD1. The trim removed 4 bases at V and 0 bases at J, leaving 23 bases unmatched. The germline V gene has CDR1 SGHRS and CDR2 YFSETQ. The CDR3 has 21 amino acids. This CDR3 reads CASSARGRQGLSSTSTDTQYF. Here the CDR3 DNA reads TGCGCCAGCAGCGCAAGGGGGCGGCAGGGGTTGAGCTCTACTAGCACAGATACGCAGTATTTT.

The V and J genes are TRBV7-8 and TRBJ2-3; TRBD2 matches 10 bases. The CDR3 length is 16 residues. J lost 1 base, V lost 5 bases, and 6 bases had no gene match. Looked up from germline, CDR1 is SGHVS and CDR2 is FQNEAQ. CDR3 region: CASSRLGTSGTDTQYF. DNA of the CDR3: TGTGCCAGCAGCCGTCTCGGGACTAGCGGCACAGATACGCAGTATTTT. The whole variable domain, remainder taken from reference TRBV7-8 and TRBJ2-3, is GAGVSQSPRYKVAKRGQDVALRCDPISGHVSLFWYQQALGQGPEFLTYFQNEAQLDKSGLPSDRFFAERPEGSVSTLKIQRTQQEDSAVYLCASSRLGTSGTDTQYFGPGTRLTVL.

The CDR3 here is CSVSPDRGWEQYF. Written as DNA, the CDR3 is TGCAGCGTCAGTCCGGACAGGGGTTGGGAGCAGTACTTC. The V and J genes are TRBV29-1 and TRBJ2-5; 9 bases match TRBD1. V was pared by 6 bases and J by 11 bases, with 13 bases of the junction left unmatched. In germline, CDR1 is SQVTM, CDR2 ANQGSEA. The CDR3 spans 13 residues.

This clone was seen once. V and J are TRBV5-4 and TRBJ2-7, with 8 bases fitting TRBD2. V lost 3 bases and J lost 0; bases outside the gene matches: 5. The germline V gene has CDR1 SGHNT and CDR2 YYREEE (reference sequence). The CDR3 has 15 residues. This CDR3 reads CASSSTSGSSYEQYF. CDR3 sequence (DNA): TGTGCCAGCAGCTCCACTAGCGGTAGCTCCTACGAGCAGTACTTC.

The genes are TRBV19 and TRBJ2-7, with D possibly matching TRBD2 (5 bases). The V gene lost 3 bases and the J gene lost 2 bases, with 14 bases spanning the gap. Germline V gene sequence: CDR1 LNHDA, CDR2 SQIVND (reference sequence). The CDR3 loop spans 15 amino acids. CDR3 loop: CASSIAGRPTYEQYF. CDR3 nucleotide sequence: TGTGCCAGTAGTATCGCGGGCCGGCCTACCTACGAGCAGTACTTC.

Regarding this clone: The junction does not match germline at one end; this may be a read error. V and J are TRBV7-9 and TRBJ2-7; tentatively, D is TRBD2 (5 bases). Germline CDR1 and CDR2: SEHNR and FQNEAQ (reference sequence). The CDR3 totals 14 residues. CDR3 loop: CSSSLVEVTYEQYF. The CDR3 region has the DNA TGTTCCAGCAGCTTAGTGGAGGTGACCTACGAGCAGTACTTC.

This chain links TRBV10-3 with TRBJ1-3; D is uncertain. Looked up from germline, CDR1 is ENHRY and CDR2 is SYGVKD. The CDR3 loop spans 11 amino acids. V lost 9 bases and J lost 3, with 6 bases in between. CDR3 nucleotides: TGTGCCATGTCAGATGGAAACACCATATATTTT. It translates to CAMSDGNTIYF.

The chain joins TRBV6-1 to TRBJ2-3; TRBD2 is a possible D gene (6 bases). The V gene's germline CDR1 is MNHNS and CDR2 SASEGT. The CDR3 is 13 amino acids. V was trimmed by 6 bases and J by 4 bases, leaving 11 bases between them. The CDR3 loop is CASSPRGADTQYF. CDR3 in DNA: TGTGCCAGCAGCCCGCGGGGAGCAGATACGCAGTATTTT.

The genes are TRBV28 and TRBJ1-2; a weak D match, TRBD1 (5 bases). The germline gives CDR1 MDHEN, CDR2 SYDVKM. The CDR3 extends over 13 amino acids. Trimming stripped 3 bases from V and 6 bases from J, with 11 bases between. In nucleotides, the CDR3 is TGTGCCAGCAGTTTCCGCAGGGCCAATGGCTACACCTTC. It yields the protein CASSFRRANGYTF.

The chain is built from TRBV6-7 and TRBJ2-3; 8 positions agree with TRBD2. TRBV6-7 is labeled an ORF, and its function is uncertain. The CDR3 has 16 residues. V dropped 7 bases and J dropped 5; count of bases not matched to a gene: 14. CDR3 DNA: TGTGCCAGCAAGTTGGGTCCGGGAGGGTCGGGAGATACGCAGTATTTT. It yields the protein CASKLGPGGSGDTQYF.

The chain employs TRBV2 and TRBJ2-7; possibly TRBD1 for D (6 bases). The CDR3 has 11 residues. The germline V gene has CDR1 SNHLY and CDR2 FYNNEI. V was trimmed by 5 bases and J by 4 bases, leaving 6 bases between them. CDR3 amino acids: CASSTGYEQYF. CDR3 DNA: TGTGCCAGCAGTACAGGGTACGAGCAGTACTTC.

The rearrangement uses TRBV2 and TRBJ2-1; no reliable D call. V lost 2 bases and J lost 6, with 5 bases in between. The CDR3 runs 12 residues. Germline V gives CDR1 SNHLY, CDR2 FYNNEI. Written as DNA, the CDR3 is TGTGCCAGCAGTGAACGGGTCAATGAGCAGTTCTTC. It is translated as CASSERVNEQFF.

This clone was recorded once. The V gene is TRBV10-2, the J gene TRBJ2-7, with D tentatively TRBD1 (6 bases). CDR3 size: 14 residues. The germline V and J ends were trimmed by 7 bases and 3 bases, with 16 bases remaining between them. Germline V lookup: CDR1 WSHSY, CDR2 SAAADI. The CDR3, as DNA: TGCGCCAGCACTAGCCGGGACAAGAGCTACGAGCAGTACTTC. Translated, it gives CASTSRDKSYEQYF.

This chain joins TRBV4-1 and TRBJ1-6; TRBD1 aligns across 8 bases. J gave up 10 bases and V 1 base, and 6 bases lay outside the gene matches. The CDR3 has 15 residues. Germline CDR1 is MGHRA and CDR2 is YSYEKL. CDR3 bases: TGCGCCAGCAGCCAAGTGACAGGGGTGGGATCACCCCTCCACTTT. It yields the protein CASSQVTGVGSPLHF.

The genes are TRBV5-1 and TRBJ2-3; tentative D call: TRBD2 (7 bases). This CDR3 contains 14 residues. Germline values: CDR1 SGHRS, CDR2 YFSETQ. V gave up 4 bases and J gave up 3 bases, with 12 bases separating them. The CDR3: CASSSGTQTDTQYF. CDR3 DNA: TGCGCCAGCAGCAGCGGGACACAAACAGATACGCAGTATTTT.

The rearrangement links TRBV18 to TRBJ1-6; 9 nucleotides align to TRBD1. Per the germline V gene, CDR1 is KGHSH and CDR2 is LQKENI. With V trimmed by 3 bases and J by 9 bases, 18 bases remained unmatched. The CDR3 is 19 residues long. The CDR3 region has the DNA TGTGCCAGCTCACCTCCGGGACAGGGCTCTAAGGATCGTTCTTCACCCCTCCACTTT. Translating it yields CASSPPGQGSKDRSSPLHF.